Sequencing of this TCR beta chain was carried out in a study of lymphopenia after photon versus proton radiotherapy. Study-level results: A bigger post-nadir fall in TCR diversity correlated inversely with survival time in deceased patients. Under photons, naive T cells and diversity fell while effector/memory populations rose. After lymphocyte nadir, photon-treated repertoires showed oligoclonal expansion, especially CD8+ Temra.

A note on this clone: Its antigen is not identified.

Assay: immunoSEQ multiplex PCR; the TCRdb copy retains only in-frame clones and omits some. The sample includes around 24,000 clones, more than 80% seen only once; the top ten take 5.2%. CDR1 and CDR2 from the germline V gene are SGHDT and YYEEEE. The CDR3 consists of 15 residues. Trimming removed 4 bases at V and 5 bases at J, with 19 bases between. Specimen: peripheral blood, collected from a patient treated with photon-based radiotherapy. This clonotype originated in a man aged 30-40 years with gastric cancer. The J gene is TRBJ2-7, the V gene TRBV5-6; no clear D gene. CDR3: CASSAWSEMRHEQYF. CDR3 in DNA: TGTGCCAGCAGCGCATGGAGTGAAATGCGCCACGAGCAGTACTTC.